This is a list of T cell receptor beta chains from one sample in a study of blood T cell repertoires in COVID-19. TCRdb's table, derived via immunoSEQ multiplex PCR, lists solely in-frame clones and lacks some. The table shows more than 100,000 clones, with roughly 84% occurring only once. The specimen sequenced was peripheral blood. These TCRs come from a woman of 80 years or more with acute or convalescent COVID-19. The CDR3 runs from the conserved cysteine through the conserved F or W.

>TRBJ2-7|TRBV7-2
CASSLNKNYEQYF
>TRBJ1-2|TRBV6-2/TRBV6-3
CASSTLAGYTF
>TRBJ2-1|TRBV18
CASSPSPGLAFGEQFF
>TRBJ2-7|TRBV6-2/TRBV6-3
CASSTPARTYEQYF
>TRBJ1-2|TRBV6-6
CASSYSMIAGCTF
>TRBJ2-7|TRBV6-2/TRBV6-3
CASSYFLAGGAVEQYF
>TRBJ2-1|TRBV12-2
CASRPGLAGVAPTSLQGNNEQFF
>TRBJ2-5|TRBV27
CASKRVAGGLKETQYF
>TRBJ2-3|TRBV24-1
CATSDSAQGRDTDTQYF
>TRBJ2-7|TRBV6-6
CASITGGPHYEQYF
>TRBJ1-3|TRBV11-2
CASTTYPGLSSSGNTIYF
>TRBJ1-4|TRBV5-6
CASSLSPGQGTNEKLFF
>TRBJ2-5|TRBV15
CATSRDRGLGGQETQYF
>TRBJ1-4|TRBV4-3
CASSQDWGPNEKLFF
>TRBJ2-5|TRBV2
CASSDKDRRKETQYF
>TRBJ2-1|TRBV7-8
CASSLETGPPSYNEQFF
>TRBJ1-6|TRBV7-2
CASRESSYNSPLHF
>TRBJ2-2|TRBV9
CASSPTVPTGELFF
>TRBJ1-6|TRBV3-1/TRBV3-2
CASSDTRLASPLHF
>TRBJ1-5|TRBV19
CASSPQGAGNQPQHF
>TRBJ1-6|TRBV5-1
CASSYGTGKNSPLHF
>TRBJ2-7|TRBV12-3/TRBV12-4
CASSLVSNYEQYF
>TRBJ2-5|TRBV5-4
CASSRTGQVQETQYF
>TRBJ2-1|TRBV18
CASSQGASYNEQFF
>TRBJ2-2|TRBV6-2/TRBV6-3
CASSVLAGANTGELFF